These 18 T cell receptor beta chains were all obtained from the same sample, sequenced in a study of early T cells in non-severe SARS-CoV-2 infection. TCRdb reanalysed the 5' RACE reads using MiXCR and keeps one entry per CDR3 protein. Of just under 90,000 distinct CDR3 sequences listed, 13% to 15% are singletons. The specimen was whole blood. These receptors all stem from an adult who was a healthcare worker with PCR-confirmed SARS-CoV-2 infection or an uninfected control (not recorded which).

J is TRBJ2-6 and V is TRBV7-8; the match to TRBD2 covers 7 bases. CDR1 SGHVS and CDR2 FQNEAQ come from the germline V gene. J was trimmed by 8 bases and V by 5 bases; bases with no gene match: 15. CDR3 length: 17 amino acids. CDR3 protein: CASSPPTGGGGSNVLTF. Here the CDR3 DNA reads TGTGCCAGCAGCCCCCCTACGGGGGGTGGAGGTTCCAACGTCCTGACTTTC.

This clonotype was counted at least ten times. One end of the junction fails to match germline, which may point to a read error. This chain joins TRBV5-1 and TRBJ2-3; D is ambiguous. There are 14 residues in the CDR3. Germline values: CDR1 SGHRS, CDR2 YFSETQ. The CDR3 DNA is TGTGCCAGCAGCTTGGACGGTAGCACAGATACGCAGTATTTT. Amino acid sequence: CASSLDGSTDTQYF.

This clonotype was counted ten times or more. V is TRBV6-5 and J is TRBJ2-7; TRBD1 agrees at 9 bases. V was clipped by 4 bases and J by 6 bases; unmatched bases: 13. Germline CDR1 is MNHEY and CDR2 is SVGAGI. This CDR3 region has 16 residues. CDR3 DNA sequence: TGTGCCAGCAGTTCACAACTCCCACAGGGGGCGAGCGAGCAGTACTTC. This sequence encodes CASSSQLPQGASEQYF.

The chain is built from TRBV7-6 and TRBJ1-5; 7 bases align to TRBD1. The CDR3 has 15 residues. V lost 3 bases and J lost 5; bases outside the gene matches: 7. Germline CDR1 reads SGHVS; CDR2 reads FNYEAQ. CDR3 DNA sequence: TGTGCCAGCAGCTTGCGCACAGGGGCCGATCAGCCCCAGCATTTT. Its translation is CASSLRTGADQPQHF.

This clonotype was observed a few times. The V call is TRBV29-1, the J call TRBJ2-1; TRBD2 agrees at 9 bases. This CDR3 has 14 amino acids. Germline lookup yields CDR1 SQVTM and CDR2 ANQGSEA. Trimming removed 7 bases from V and 5 bases from J; junction bases left unmatched: 9. CDR3 loop: CSGYGLALHNEQFF. CDR3 bases: TGCAGCGGGTACGGACTAGCGCTCCACAATGAGCAGTTCTTC.

The chain carries TRBV29-1 and TRBJ1-1; D possibly corresponds to TRBD1 (5 bases). Germline CDR1 is SQVTM and CDR2 is ANQGSEA. CDR3 length: 13 amino acids. Trimming stripped 7 bases from V and 4 bases from J, with 16 bases between. The DNA for the CDR3 is TGCAGCGCCGACGTGGGGCAGGGCACTGAAGCTTTCTTT. Translating it yields CSADVGQGTEAFF.

In this sample, this clonotype turned up a few times. The gene calls are TRBV29-1 and TRBJ1-5; perhaps TRBD1 as D (5 bases). Trimming took 4 bases from V and 5 from J, leaving 9 bases between them. Per the germline V gene, CDR1 is SQVTM and CDR2 is ANQGSEA. The CDR3 covers 12 residues. The CDR3 region has the DNA TGCAGCGTTGGGGAGGGGCATCAGCCCCAGCATTTT. It codes for CSVGEGHQPQHF.

This clonotype was detected only a few times. This chain joins TRBV29-1 and TRBJ2-7; tentatively, D is TRBD2 (5 bases). Germline CDR1 reads SQVTM; CDR2 reads ANQGSEA. The CDR3 is made up of 11 amino acids. The V end lost 7 bases, the J end lost 6 bases, and 13 bases lay between the germline ends. DNA of the CDR3: TGCAGCGCCCTTCGGGGTGCCGAGCAGTACTTC. The encoded protein is CSALRGAEQYF.

This clonotype was seen a handful of times. This chain connects TRBV4-1 to TRBJ2-7; D may be TRBD2 (6 bases). Germline V CDR1 and CDR2: MGHRA, YSYEKL. Trimming removed 2 bases at V and 0 bases at J, with 11 bases between. The CDR3 is 15 amino acids. CDR3 coding DNA: TGCGCCAGCAGCCAAATCCGGGACTCCTCCTACGAGCAGTACTTC. Residues: CASSQIRDSSYEQYF.

The chain employs TRBV2 and TRBJ2-7; either TRBD1 or TRBD2 may supply D (5 bases each). The CDR3 has 13 residues. V lost 3 bases to trimming and J lost 6 bases, with 12 bases between them. Germline V gives CDR1 SNHLY, CDR2 FYNNEI. CDR3 sequence (DNA): TGTGCCAGCAGTGATCAGGGACGGGGCGAGCAGTACTTC. Translation gives CASSDQGRGEQYF.

The chain joins TRBV25-1 to TRBJ2-1, with 9 bases lining up with TRBD2. V lost 4 bases, J lost 4 bases, and 11 bases stayed unmatched. The CDR3 has 17 amino acids. Germline CDR1 and CDR2: MGHDK and SYGVNS. CDR3 coding DNA: TGTGCCAGCAGTGCAGTGGCGGGAGGGTTTCAGTACAATGAGCAGTTCTTC. Its protein product is CASSAVAGGFQYNEQFF.

This chain joins TRBV29-1 and TRBJ1-1; D is unclear. Germline V CDR1 and CDR2: SQVTM, ANQGSEA. V gave up 4 bases and J gave up 4 bases, with 10 bases separating them. This CDR3 is built from 12 residues. This chain's CDR3 is CSVGKSTTEAFF. The DNA for the CDR3 is TGCAGCGTTGGAAAAAGCACCACTGAAGCTTTCTTT.

The V gene is TRBV10-2, the J gene TRBJ1-5; no reliable D call. The V gene's germline CDR1 is WSHSY and CDR2 SAAADI. This CDR3 has 18 residues. Trimming shortened V by 3 bases and J by 0 bases, and 18 bases separated the two germline ends. Written as DNA, the CDR3 is TGCGCCAGCAGTGATGTCCTAAGGCGAACTAATAGCAATCAGCCCCAGCATTTT. Translated, it gives CASSDVLRRTNSNQPQHF.

The chain is built from TRBV10-3 and TRBJ1-2; TRBD1 might be the D (5 bases). The CDR3 has 14 amino acids. Germline CDR1 ENHRY, CDR2 SYGVKD. Trimming stripped 3 bases from V and 0 bases from J, with 8 bases between. CDR3 nucleotides: TGTGCCATCAGTGATGACAGAGCTAACTATGGCTACACCTTC. This encodes CAISDDRANYGYTF.

The V gene is TRBV19, the J gene TRBJ2-5; D possibly corresponds to TRBD2 (6 bases). V lost 7 bases and J lost 0, with 21 bases in between. CDR1 and CDR2 from the germline V gene are LNHDA and SQIVND (reference sequence). The CDR3 is made up of 17 amino acids. CDR3 residues: CASTHGSLGPYQETQYF. The CDR3 DNA reads TGTGCCAGTACCCACGGGAGTCTCGGGCCGTACCAAGAGACCCAGTACTTC.

This clonotype turned up a few times. The V gene is TRBV20-1, the J gene TRBJ1-2, with a weak D call TRBD1 (5 bases). Germline V CDR1 and CDR2: DFQATT, SNEGSKA (reference sequence). CDR3 length: 13 amino acids. Trimming stripped 4 bases from V and 5 bases from J, with 14 bases between. The CDR3 DNA is TGCAGTGCTACATCCGGGACGGTTTATGGCTACACCTTC. Protein product: CSATSGTVYGYTF.

The J gene is TRBJ1-1, the V gene TRBV20-1; no clear D. Germline lookup yields CDR1 DFQATT and CDR2 SNEGSKA (reference sequence). V lost 6 bases and J 10 bases, leaving 18 bases between the germline ends. The CDR3 has 12 residues. The CDR3 nucleotides are TGCAGTGCCCCTGAGGCTCGCTGGAGAGCTTTCTTT. Its translation: CSAPEARWRAFF.

This clonotype has just a few counts. V is TRBV20-1 and J is TRBJ2-1; 10 positions match TRBD2. Losses at the gene ends were 4 bases for V and 4 bases for J; bases not matched to a gene: 7. From germline, CDR1 is DFQATT and CDR2 SNEGSKA (reference sequence). CDR3 size: 15 residues. The CDR3 DNA reads as TGCAGTGCTAACCCGGGACTAGCGCAATACAATGAGCAGTTCTTC. As protein: CSANPGLAQYNEQFF.